This T cell receptor beta chain appears in the sequencing data of a study of untreated major depressive disorder. Points from the study as a whole: TRBV05-01 (Vbeta 5.1) usage was higher in CD4+ T cells of depressed patients than controls. Only three preselected Vbeta families were compared in sequencing.

No major medical conditions, Axis I/II comorbidities, regular medication, or illicit drugs. Measured with immunoSEQ multiplex PCR; TCRdb has only the in-frame clones, and not every one. The sample holds about 21,000 clones; around 92% are singletons and the top ten take 0.4% to 0.6%. Remarks on this clone: The antigen is not known.

Germline-derived CDR1 and CDR2 are GTSNPN and SVGIG (reference sequence). The junction had 8 bases not matched to a gene; V was cut back by 1 base and J by 7 bases. The CDR3 spans 15 residues. The sample comprised CD4+ T cells from PBMCs. The rearrangement links TRBV30 to TRBJ1-2; 11 nucleotides align to TRBD1. This clonotype was sampled from a middle-aged woman in good health. The CDR3 DNA reads as TGTGCCTGGAGTGGACCCGGACAGGGGGCAGTTGGCTACACCTTC. Translation: CAWSGPGQGAVGYTF.